The next 5 T cell receptor beta chains were all read from a single sample in a study of cytomegalovirus exposure and HLA in healthy donors. The PCR ran on 60 Vbeta and 13 Jbeta primers. Only in-frame clones appear in the TCRdb table, and some are missing; sequencing was by immunoSEQ multiplex PCR. The sample has 150,000 to 200,000 clones; around 80% are singletons. Material for sequencing was PBMCs. The receptor source for this set is a man aged 40-49 years in good health and CMV-seronegative.

V is TRBV6-5 and J is TRBJ2-7, with 11 bases lining up with TRBD2. The CDR3 sequence is 13 residues long. CDR1 and CDR2 from the germline V gene are MNHEY and SVGAGI. Trimming took 6 bases from V and 2 from J; bases not matched to a gene: 0. The CDR3 DNA reads as TGTGCCAGCAGGACTAGCGGGACCTACGAGCAGTACTTC. Its protein product is CASRTSGTYEQYF.

This chain's CDR3 is CASSIGDRGHGYTF. CDR3 in DNA: TGTGCCAGTAGTATTGGGGACAGGGGTCACGGCTACACCTTC. V usage is TRBV19 and J usage is TRBJ1-2; 10 bases line up with TRBD1. V dropped 3 bases and J dropped 8; count of bases not matched to a gene: 6. Germline V gene data show CDR1 as LNHDA and CDR2 as SQIVND (reference sequence). This CDR3 contains 14 residues.

The V gene is TRBV6-1, the J gene TRBJ2-4; weak D call: TRBD1 (5 bases). V was cut by 5 bases and J by 3 bases, with 14 bases left in between. The CDR3 sequence is 15 residues long. Germline CDR1 MNHNS, CDR2 SASEGT. CDR3 sequence: CASSPRALGKNIQYF. CDR3 bases: TGTGCCAGCAGTCCCAGGGCCCTTGGCAAAAACATTCAGTACTTC.

This rearrangement joins TRBV5-5 to TRBJ1-3; 9 bases are a match to TRBD1. This CDR3 contains 15 residues. Germline-derived CDR1 and CDR2 are SGHKS and YYEKEE (reference sequence). Trimming took 4 bases from V and 0 from J; bases not matched to a gene: 2. CDR3 loop: CASSAGQGSGNTIYF. The CDR3 bases are TGTGCCAGCAGCGCGGGACAGGGCTCTGGAAACACCATATATTTT.

This clone appeared a few times. This chain links TRBV25-1 with TRBJ2-1; TRBD2 aligns across 10 bases. Germline trimming cut 4 bases from V and 7 bases from J; bases unmatched to any gene: 10. The CDR3 loop spans 16 amino acids. CDR1 is MGHDK, CDR2 SYGVNS, per germline. CDR3 sequence reads: CASSGLAGATGNEQFF. The CDR3 DNA reads TGTGCCAGCAGTGGGCTAGCGGGAGCCACGGGGAATGAGCAGTTCTTC.